This T cell receptor (beta chain) was captured in a study of control samples from healthy donors and cancer patients. Germline V CDR1 and CDR2: LNHDA, SQIVND (reference sequence). This CDR3 contains 14 residues. Trimming shortened V by 7 bases and J by 8 bases, and 18 bases separated the two germline ends. This clone was observed a few times. Here immunoSEQ multiplex PCR was the method, and the copy in TCRdb shows in-frame clones only, minus some. The sample lists about 120,000 clones, over 90% occurring once. The sequence was collected from a man in his thirties or forties in good health. Sequencing was done on a sample of blood. The V and J genes are TRBV19 and TRBJ1-5; possible D gene TRBD1, 5 bases. In DNA form, the CDR3 reads TGTGCCAGTACCCCGGGCAGGGACGGAGAGCCCCAGCATTTT. It encodes CASTPGRDGEPQHF.